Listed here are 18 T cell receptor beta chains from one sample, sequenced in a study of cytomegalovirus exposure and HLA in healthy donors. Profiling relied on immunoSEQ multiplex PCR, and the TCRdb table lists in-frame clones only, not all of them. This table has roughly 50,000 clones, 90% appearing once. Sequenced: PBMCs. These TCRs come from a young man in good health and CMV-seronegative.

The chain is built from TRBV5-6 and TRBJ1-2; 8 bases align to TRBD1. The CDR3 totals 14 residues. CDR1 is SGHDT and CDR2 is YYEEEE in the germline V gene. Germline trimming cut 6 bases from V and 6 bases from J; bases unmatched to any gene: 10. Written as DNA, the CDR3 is TGTGCCAGCACCCCGGACAGGGTCCGTGATGGCTACACCTTC. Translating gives CASTPDRVRDGYTF.

CDR3 loop: CASSLVPGNTEAFF. The CDR3 DNA reads as TGTGCCAGCAGTTTAGTCCCGGGGAACACTGAAGCTTTCTTT. The chain carries TRBV6-5 and TRBJ1-1; D is uncertain. The V gene lost 4 bases and the J gene lost 1 base, with 10 bases spanning the gap. The CDR3 runs to 14 residues. Per the germline V gene, CDR1 is MNHEY and CDR2 is SVGAGI.

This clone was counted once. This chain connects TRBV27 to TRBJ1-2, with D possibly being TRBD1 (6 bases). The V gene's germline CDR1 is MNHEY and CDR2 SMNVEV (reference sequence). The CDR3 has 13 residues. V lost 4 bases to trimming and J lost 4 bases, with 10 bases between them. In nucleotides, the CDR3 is TGTGCCAGCAGTTCCACACAGGGCTATGGCTACACCTTC. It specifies CASSSTQGYGYTF.

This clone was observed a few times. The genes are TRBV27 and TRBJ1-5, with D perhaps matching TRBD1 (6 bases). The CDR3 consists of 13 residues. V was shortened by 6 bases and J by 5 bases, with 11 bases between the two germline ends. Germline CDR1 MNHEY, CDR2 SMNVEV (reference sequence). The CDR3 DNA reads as TGTGCCAGCAGAACAGGGAGCCATCAGCCCCAGCATTTT. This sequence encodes CASRTGSHQPQHF.

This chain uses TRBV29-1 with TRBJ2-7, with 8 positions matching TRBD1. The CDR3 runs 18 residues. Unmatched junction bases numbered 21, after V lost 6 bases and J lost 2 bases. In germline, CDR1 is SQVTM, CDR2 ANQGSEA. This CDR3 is CSVSGQGLGGFSTYEQYF. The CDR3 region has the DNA TGCAGCGTATCTGGACAGGGCCTCGGTGGGTTCTCCACCTACGAGCAGTACTTC.

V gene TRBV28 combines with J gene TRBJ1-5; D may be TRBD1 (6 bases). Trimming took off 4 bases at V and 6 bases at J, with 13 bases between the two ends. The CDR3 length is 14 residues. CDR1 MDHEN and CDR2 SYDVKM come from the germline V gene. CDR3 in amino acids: CASSSQGYGQPQHF. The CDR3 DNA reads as TGTGCCAGCAGTTCTCAGGGGTACGGTCAGCCCCAGCATTTT.

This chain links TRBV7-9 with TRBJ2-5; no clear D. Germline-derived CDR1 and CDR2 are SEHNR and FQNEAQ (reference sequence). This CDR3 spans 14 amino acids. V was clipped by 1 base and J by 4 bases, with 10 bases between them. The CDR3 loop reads CASSLGDARETQYF. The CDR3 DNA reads TGTGCCAGCAGCTTAGGTGATGCGAGAGAGACCCAGTACTTC.

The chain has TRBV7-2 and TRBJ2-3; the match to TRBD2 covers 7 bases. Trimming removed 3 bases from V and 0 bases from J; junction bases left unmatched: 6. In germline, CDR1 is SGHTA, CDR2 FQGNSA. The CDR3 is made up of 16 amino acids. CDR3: CASSLGGYTSTDTQYF. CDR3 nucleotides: TGTGCCAGCAGCTTGGGAGGGTACACTAGCACAGATACGCAGTATTTT.

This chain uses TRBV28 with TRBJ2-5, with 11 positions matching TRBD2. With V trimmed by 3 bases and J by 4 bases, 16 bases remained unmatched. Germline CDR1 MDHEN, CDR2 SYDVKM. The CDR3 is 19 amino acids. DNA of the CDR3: TGTGCCAGCAGTTTCGGCCCCCTACTAGCGGGAGCACCGGGAGAGACCCAGTACTTC. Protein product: CASSFGPLLAGAPGETQYF.

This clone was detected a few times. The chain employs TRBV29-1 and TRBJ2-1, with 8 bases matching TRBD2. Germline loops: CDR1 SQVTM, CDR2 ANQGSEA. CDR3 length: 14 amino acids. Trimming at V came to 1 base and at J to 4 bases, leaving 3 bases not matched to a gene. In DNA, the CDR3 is TGCAGCGTTGAAGGGCTAGCGGGTTACAATGAGCAGTTCTTC. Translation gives CSVEGLAGYNEQFF.

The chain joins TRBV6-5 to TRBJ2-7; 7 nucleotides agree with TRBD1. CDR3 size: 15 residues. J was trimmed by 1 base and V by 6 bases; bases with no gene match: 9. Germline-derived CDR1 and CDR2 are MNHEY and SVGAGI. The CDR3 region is CASSKGAYRSYEQYF. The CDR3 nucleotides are TGTGCCAGCAGCAAGGGGGCTTATAGGTCCTACGAGCAGTACTTC.

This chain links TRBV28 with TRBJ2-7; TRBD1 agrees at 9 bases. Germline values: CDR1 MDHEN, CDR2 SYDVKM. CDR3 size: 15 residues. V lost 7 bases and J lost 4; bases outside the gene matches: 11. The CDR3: CASTPSGTGRYEQYF. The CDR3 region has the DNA TGTGCCAGCACGCCTTCCGGGACAGGGAGATACGAGCAGTACTTC. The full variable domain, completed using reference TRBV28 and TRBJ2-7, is DVKVTQSSRYLVKRTGEKVFLECVQDMDHENMFWYRQDPGLGLRLIYFSYDVKMKEKGDIPEGYSVSREKKERFSLILESASTNQTSMYLCASTPSGTGRYEQYFGPGTRLTVT.

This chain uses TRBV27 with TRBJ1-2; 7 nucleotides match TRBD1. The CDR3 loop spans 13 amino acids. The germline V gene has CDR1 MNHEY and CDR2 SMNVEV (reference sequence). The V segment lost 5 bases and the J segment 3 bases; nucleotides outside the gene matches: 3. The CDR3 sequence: CASSETGYYGYTF. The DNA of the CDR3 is TGTGCCAGCAGTGAGACAGGGTACTATGGCTACACCTTC.

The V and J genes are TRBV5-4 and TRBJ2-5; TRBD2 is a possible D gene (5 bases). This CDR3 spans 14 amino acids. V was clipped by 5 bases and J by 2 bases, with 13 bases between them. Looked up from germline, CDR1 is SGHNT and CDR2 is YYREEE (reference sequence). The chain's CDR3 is CASRGSSTQETQYF. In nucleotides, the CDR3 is TGTGCCAGCAGGGGGAGTAGTACGCAAGAGACCCAGTACTTC.

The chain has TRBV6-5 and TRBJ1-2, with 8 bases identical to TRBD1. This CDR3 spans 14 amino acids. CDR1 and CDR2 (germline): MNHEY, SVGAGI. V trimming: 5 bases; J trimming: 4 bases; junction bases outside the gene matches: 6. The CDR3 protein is CASSLTQGAYGYTF. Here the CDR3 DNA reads TGTGCCAGCAGTCTCACTCAGGGGGCCTATGGCTACACCTTC.

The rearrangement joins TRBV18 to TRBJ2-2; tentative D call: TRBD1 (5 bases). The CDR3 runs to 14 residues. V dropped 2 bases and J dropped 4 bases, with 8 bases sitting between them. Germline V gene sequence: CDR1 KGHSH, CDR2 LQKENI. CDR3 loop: CASSPGAITGELFF. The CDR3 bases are TGTGCCAGCTCACCAGGGGCGATCACCGGGGAGCTGTTTTTT.

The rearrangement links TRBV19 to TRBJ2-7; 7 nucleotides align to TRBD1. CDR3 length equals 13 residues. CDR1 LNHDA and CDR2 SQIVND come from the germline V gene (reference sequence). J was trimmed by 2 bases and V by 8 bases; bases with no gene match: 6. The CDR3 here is CASSSGTAYEQYF. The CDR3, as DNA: TGTGCCAGTTCTTCCGGGACAGCCTACGAGCAGTACTTC.

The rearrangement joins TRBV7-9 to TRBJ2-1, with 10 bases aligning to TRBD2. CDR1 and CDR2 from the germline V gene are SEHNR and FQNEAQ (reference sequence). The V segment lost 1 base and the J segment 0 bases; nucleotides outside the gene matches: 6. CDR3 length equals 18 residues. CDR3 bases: TGTGCCAGCAGCTTAGGGGGCAAGCGGGAGGGCTCCTACAATGAGCAGTTCTTC. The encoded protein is CASSLGGKREGSYNEQFF.